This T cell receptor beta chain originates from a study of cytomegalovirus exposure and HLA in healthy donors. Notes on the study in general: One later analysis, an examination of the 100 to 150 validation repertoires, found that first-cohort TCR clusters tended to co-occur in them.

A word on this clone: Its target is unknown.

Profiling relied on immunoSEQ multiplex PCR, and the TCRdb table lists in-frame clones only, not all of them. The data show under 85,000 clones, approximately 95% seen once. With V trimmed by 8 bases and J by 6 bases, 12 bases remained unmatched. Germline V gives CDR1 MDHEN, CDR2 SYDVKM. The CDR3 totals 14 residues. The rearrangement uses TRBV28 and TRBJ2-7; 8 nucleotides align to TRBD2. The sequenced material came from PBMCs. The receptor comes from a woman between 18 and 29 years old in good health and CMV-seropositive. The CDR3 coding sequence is TGTGCCAGCGCTCGGGGGGGTTCCCCGCCCGAGCAGTACTTC. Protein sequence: CASARGGSPPEQYF. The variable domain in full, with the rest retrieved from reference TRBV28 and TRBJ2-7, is DVKVTQSSRYLVKRTGEKVFLECVQDMDHENMFWYRQDPGLGLRLIYFSYDVKMKEKGDIPEGYSVSREKKERFSLILESASTNQTSMYLCASARGGSPPEQYFGPGTRLTVT.